The source of this T cell receptor (beta chain) is a study of regulatory T cells in long-lasting Graves disease. Study conclusions and caveats: Accuracy was perhaps lowered by the small sample size.

This clonotype was found a few times. Its cognate antigen is unknown. CDR3-region Arm-PCR and iRepertoire HTBI primers produced the TCR beta libraries. TCRdb re-derived calls from the multiplex PCR reads in MiXCR, one entry per CDR3 protein. The table lists 500,000 to 700,000 distinct CDR3 sequences, 15% to 20% of them singletons. Germline loops: CDR1 LGHDT, CDR2 YNNKEL (reference sequence). The V and J ends lost 0 bases and 7 bases respectively, with 10 bases between them. CDR3 length: 15 residues. Time point described: newly diagnosed GD, antithyroid drugs for less than 3 months. Following extraction of RNA from PBMCs, that RNA was used to make the TCR library. These data also formed part of another study, on T cells in Graves' hyperthyroidism and ophthalmopathy.

The source of this sequence is a woman aged 25-40 years with Graves disease. The rearrangement uses TRBV3-1 and TRBJ1-6; D remains ambiguous. Here the sequenced sample was peripheral blood mononuclear cells (PBMCs), taken at new diagnosis, from a patient treated with antithyroid drugs. CDR3 amino acids: CASSQDEGRNSPLHF. The CDR3 DNA reads as TGTGCCAGCAGCCAAGATGAGGGTAGAAATTCACCCCTCCACTTT.